This T cell receptor beta chain came from a study of vaccination and CD4 T cells after COVID-19. With regard to this clonotype: What it recognizes is unknown.

This sample's treatment: roughly 10-day PBMC culture with coronavirus spike peptide pools or control peptides (ViraFEST assay). This CDR3 spans 16 amino acids. Germline V gene sequence: CDR1 LNHDA, CDR2 SQIVND (reference sequence). V lost 5 bases and J lost 9; bases outside the gene matches: 19. CD4+ T cells that had been cultured provided DNA sequenced with the Oncomine TCR Beta short-read assay. TCRdb passed the PCR reads through MiXCR, listing each CDR3 protein once. The table lists over 15,000 distinct CDR3 sequences, approximately 73% of them singletons, with about 5% in the top ten. The V call is TRBV19, the J call TRBJ2-7; TRBD1 matches 7 bases. The TCR originated in a human donor who had recovered from COVID-19. The sequenced material came from CD4+ T cells from blood, cultured in vitro. In DNA form, the CDR3 reads TGTGCCAGTAGTTTCAAGCTGAGGACAGGACCCTCGGGGCAGTACTTC. Translation gives CASSFKLRTGPSGQYF.